This entry concerns a single T cell receptor beta chain. The sample originates from a study of control samples from healthy donors and cancer patients. This CDR3 is 14 amino acids long. Looked up from germline, CDR1 is KGHSH and CDR2 is LQKENI. Trimming stripped 3 bases from V and 4 bases from J, with 12 bases between. Profiled with immunoSEQ multiplex PCR; TCRdb holds only in-frame clones, not every one. Here the sample spans about 120,000 clones, 85% to 90% being singletons. Specimen: PBMCs. This TCR came from a woman in her 50s with colorectal cancer. The chain has TRBV18 and TRBJ1-1, with a tentative D call TRBD1 (6 bases). In DNA, the CDR3 is TGTGCCAGCTCACCCTCGGGAGGGGGCACTGAAGCTTTCTTT. It is translated as CASSPSGGGTEAFF.